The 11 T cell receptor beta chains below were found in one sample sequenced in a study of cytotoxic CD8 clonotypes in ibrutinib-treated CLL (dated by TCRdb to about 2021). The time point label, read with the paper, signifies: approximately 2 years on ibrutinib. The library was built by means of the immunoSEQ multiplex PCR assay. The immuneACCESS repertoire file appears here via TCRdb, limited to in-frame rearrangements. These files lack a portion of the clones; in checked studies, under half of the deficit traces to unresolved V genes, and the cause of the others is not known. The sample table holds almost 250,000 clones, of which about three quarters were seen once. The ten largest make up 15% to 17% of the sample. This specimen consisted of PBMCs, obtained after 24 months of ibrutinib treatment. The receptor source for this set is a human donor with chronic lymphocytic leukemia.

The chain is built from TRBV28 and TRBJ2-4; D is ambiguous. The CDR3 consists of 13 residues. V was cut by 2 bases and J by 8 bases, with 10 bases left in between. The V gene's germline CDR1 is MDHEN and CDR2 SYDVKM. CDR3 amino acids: CASSLQSVDIQYF. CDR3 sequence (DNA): TGTGCCAGCAGTTTACAAAGTGTGGACATTCAGTACTTC.

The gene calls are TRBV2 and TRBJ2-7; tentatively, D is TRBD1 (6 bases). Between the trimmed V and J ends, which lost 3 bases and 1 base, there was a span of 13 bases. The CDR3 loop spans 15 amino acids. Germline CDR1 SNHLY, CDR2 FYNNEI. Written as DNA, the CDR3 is TGTGCCAGCAGTGATCGGGGACACGAATCCTACGAGCAGTACTTC. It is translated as CASSDRGHESYEQYF. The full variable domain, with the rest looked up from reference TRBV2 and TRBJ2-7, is EPEVTQTPSHQVTQMGQEVILRCVPISNHLYFYWYRQILGQKVEFLVSFYNNEISEKSEIFDDQFSVERPDGSNFTLKIRSTKLEDSAMYFCASSDRGHESYEQYFGPGTRLTVT.

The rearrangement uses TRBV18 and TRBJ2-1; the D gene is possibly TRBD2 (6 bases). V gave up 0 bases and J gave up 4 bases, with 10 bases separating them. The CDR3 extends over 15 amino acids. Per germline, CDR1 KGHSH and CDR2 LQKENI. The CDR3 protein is CASSPPGTLYNEQFF. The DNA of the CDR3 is TGTGCCAGCTCACCACCGGGGACTTTATACAATGAGCAGTTCTTC. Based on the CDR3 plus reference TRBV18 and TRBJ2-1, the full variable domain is NAGVMQNPRHLVRRRGQEARLRCSPMKGHSHVYWYRQLPEEGLKFMVYLQKENIIDESGMPKERFSAEFPKEGPSILRIQQVVRGDSAAYFCASSPPGTLYNEQFFGPGTRLTVL.

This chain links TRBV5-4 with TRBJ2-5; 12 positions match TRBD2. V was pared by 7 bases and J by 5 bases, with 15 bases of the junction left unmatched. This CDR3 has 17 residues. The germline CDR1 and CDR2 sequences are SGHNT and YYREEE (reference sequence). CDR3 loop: CASSRSSGRAYRETQYF. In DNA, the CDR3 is TGTGCCAGCTCCCGGTCTAGCGGGAGGGCCTATCGGGAGACCCAGTACTTC.

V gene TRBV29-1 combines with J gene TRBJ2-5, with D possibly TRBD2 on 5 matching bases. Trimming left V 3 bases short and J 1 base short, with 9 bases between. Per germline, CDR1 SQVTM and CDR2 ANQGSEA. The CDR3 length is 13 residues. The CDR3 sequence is CSVEAGLQETQYF. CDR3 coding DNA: TGCAGCGTTGAGGCGGGCCTCCAAGAGACCCAGTACTTC.

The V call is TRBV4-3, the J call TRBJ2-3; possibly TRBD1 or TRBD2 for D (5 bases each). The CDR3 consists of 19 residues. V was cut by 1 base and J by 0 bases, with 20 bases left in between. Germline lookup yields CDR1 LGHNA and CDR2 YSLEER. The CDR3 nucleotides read TGCGCCAGCAGCCAAGCAGGGATGATAGGGAGAACAAGCACAGATACGCAGTATTTT. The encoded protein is CASSQAGMIGRTSTDTQYF.

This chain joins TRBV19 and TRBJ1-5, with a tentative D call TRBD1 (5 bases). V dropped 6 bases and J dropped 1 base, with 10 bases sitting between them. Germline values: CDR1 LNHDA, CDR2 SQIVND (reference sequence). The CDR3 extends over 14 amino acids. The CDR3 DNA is TGTGCCAGTAGAAGGGGCGAAAGCAATCAGCCCCAGCATTTT. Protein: CASRRGESNQPQHF.

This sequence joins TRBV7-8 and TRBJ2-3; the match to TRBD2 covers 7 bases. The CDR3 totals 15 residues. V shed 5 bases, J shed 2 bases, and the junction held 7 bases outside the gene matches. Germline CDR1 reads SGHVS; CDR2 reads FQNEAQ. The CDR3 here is CASSDRTRITDTQYF. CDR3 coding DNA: TGTGCCAGCAGCGATCGGACTAGAATCACAGATACGCAGTATTTT.

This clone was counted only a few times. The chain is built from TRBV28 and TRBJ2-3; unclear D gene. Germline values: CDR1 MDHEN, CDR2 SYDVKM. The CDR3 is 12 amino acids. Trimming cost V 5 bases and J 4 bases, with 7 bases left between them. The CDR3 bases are TGTGCCAGCAGTGACCAGCCAGATACGCAGTATTTT. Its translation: CASSDQPDTQYF.

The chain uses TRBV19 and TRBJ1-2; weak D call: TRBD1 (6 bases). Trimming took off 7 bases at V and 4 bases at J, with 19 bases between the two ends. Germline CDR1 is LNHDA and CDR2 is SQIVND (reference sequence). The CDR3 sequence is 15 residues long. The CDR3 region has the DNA TGTGCCAGTACTCCCTGGCACGACAGGACCTATGGCTACACCTTC. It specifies CASTPWHDRTYGYTF.

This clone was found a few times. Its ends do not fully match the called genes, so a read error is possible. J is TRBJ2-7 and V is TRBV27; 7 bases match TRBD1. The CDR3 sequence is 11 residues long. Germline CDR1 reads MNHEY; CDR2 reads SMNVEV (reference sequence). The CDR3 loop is CASSLGQPNPF. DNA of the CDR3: TGTGCCAGCAGTTTGGGACAGCCGAATCCATTC.